These 10 T cell receptor beta chains originate from one sample sequenced in a study of long-term antiretroviral therapy in people with HIV. The authors ran the immunoSEQ assay, v3.0, at survey level. Clones were read by immunoSEQ multiplex PCR, and TCRdb kept only the in-frame ones, dropping some. The data contain tens of thousands of clones, about four fifths of them singletons. Material: unsorted PBMCs, obtained 0.4 years after starting antiretroviral therapy. Receptors originate from a man aged 50 to 59 with HIV.

The chain uses TRBV7-2 and TRBJ2-3; D could derive from TRBD1 or TRBD2 (5 bases each). The CDR3 contains 16 residues. Germline CDR1 reads SGHTA; CDR2 reads FQGNSA. The V end was cut by 5 bases, the J end by 1 base, with 16 bases between. The CDR3 reads CASSPRGVFGTDTQYF. The CDR3 bases are TGTGCCAGCAGCCCTCGAGGGGTGTTTGGCACAGATACGCAGTATTTT.

DNA of the CDR3: TGTGCCAGCAGCGACGAAGTGACTGATTGGTCTGAAGGCTACACCTTC. Translation gives CASSDEVTDWSEGYTF. The V gene is TRBV5-5, the J gene TRBJ1-2, with D unresolved. The CDR3 extends over 16 amino acids. Per the germline V gene, CDR1 is SGHKS and CDR2 is YYEKEE (reference sequence). V was trimmed by 4 bases and J by 8 bases, leaving 24 bases between them. Complete variable domain (other parts from reference TRBV5-5 and TRBJ1-2): DAGVTQSPTHLIKTRGQQVTLRCSPISGHKSVSWYQQVLGQGPQFIFQYYEKEERGRGNFPDRFSARQFPNYSSELNVNALLLGDSALYLCASSDEVTDWSEGYTFGSGTRLTVV.

The chain employs TRBV27 and TRBJ2-7; 7 bases are a match to TRBD2. This CDR3 has 15 amino acids. After removal of 3 bases from V and 2 bases from J, the junction contained 7 bases not matched to a gene. CDR1 is MNHEY, CDR2 SMNVEV, per germline (reference sequence). CDR3 loop: CASSFEKSGAYEQYF. CDR3 bases: TGTGCCAGCAGTTTCGAGAAGAGCGGGGCCTACGAGCAGTACTTC.

The chain joins TRBV15 to TRBJ1-3; tentatively, D is TRBD1 (5 bases). This CDR3 spans 19 amino acids. Trimming removed 2 bases from V and 0 bases from J, with 20 bases in between. From germline, CDR1 is LNHNV and CDR2 YYDKDF (reference sequence). The CDR3: CATSRYQRGRVPSGNTIYF. CDR3 DNA: TGTGCCACCAGCAGATACCAACGGGGCAGGGTCCCCTCTGGAAACACCATATATTTT.

The chain couples TRBV11-2 to TRBJ2-1; D is unclear. Trimming pared 9 bases from V and 7 bases from J, leaving 13 bases between. Germline V gene lookup returns CDR1 SGHAT and CDR2 FQNNGV. This CDR3 is 12 amino acids long. The CDR3 region has the DNA TGTGCCAGTGATTCTACGATTAATGAGCAGTTCTTC. It encodes CASDSTINEQFF.

The gene calls are TRBV25-1 and TRBJ1-1; no clear D gene. Germline V gives CDR1 MGHDK, CDR2 SYGVNS. The length of the CDR3 is 15 residues. The V end was cut by 4 bases, the J end by 3 bases, with 15 bases between. Written as DNA, the CDR3 is TGTGCCAGCAGTGTTCGGGTCGCCCCGTACACTGAAGCTTTCTTT. It yields the protein CASSVRVAPYTEAFF.

V gene TRBV7-6 combines with J gene TRBJ2-2, with D perhaps TRBD2 (6 bases). Trimming took 5 bases from V and 3 from J, leaving 16 bases between them. Germline-derived CDR1 and CDR2 are SGHVS and FNYEAQ. The CDR3 extends over 16 amino acids. CDR3 in amino acids: CASSLLRTGDTGELFF. The CDR3 DNA follows: TGTGCCAGCAGCCTCCTTCGTACGGGGGACACCGGGGAGCTGTTTTTT.

This clone has just one count. The chain recombines TRBV27 with TRBJ2-5, with TRBD2 matching over 9 bases. Germline V gene lookup returns CDR1 MNHEY and CDR2 SMNVEV (reference sequence). V lost 6 bases, J lost 2 bases, and 4 bases stayed unmatched. The CDR3 is made up of 14 amino acids. The CDR3 here is CASRVAGEQETQYF. DNA for the CDR3: TGTGCCAGCAGAGTAGCGGGGGAGCAAGAGACCCAGTACTTC.

The rearrangement links TRBV30 to TRBJ1-1; TRBD1 might be the D (6 bases). Trimming removed 5 bases at V and 5 bases at J, with 18 bases between. The CDR3 runs 14 residues. Germline V gives CDR1 GTSNPN, CDR2 SVGIG (reference sequence). The CDR3 region is CAWGPGLQGTEAFF. CDR3 coding DNA: TGTGCCTGGGGCCCGGGGCTCCAGGGGACTGAAGCTTTCTTT.

This chain connects TRBV7-8 to TRBJ1-2, with D possibly matching TRBD1 (5 bases). Germline values: CDR1 SGHVS, CDR2 FQNEAQ. CDR3 length equals 15 residues. Trimming left V 4 bases short and J 8 bases short, with 20 bases between. CDR3 amino acids: CASSSRGDLGEGYTF. CDR3 coding DNA: TGTGCCAGCAGCTCCCGAGGGGACCTAGGGGAGGGCTACACCTTC.